This T cell receptor beta chain was profiled in a study of regulatory T cells in long-lasting Graves disease. In the study overall: Patients met the persistent Graves' disease definition after over 5 years of antithyroid drugs with positive TSH receptor antibodies.

Regarding time point: persistent/refractory GD, antithyroid drugs over 5 years with positive TRAb. PBMC RNA served as the TCR library source. Library construction for TCR beta used iRepertoire HTBI primers and Arm-PCR of CDR3 regions. TCRdb processed the multiplex PCR reads anew with MiXCR; each CDR3 protein has one entry. The sample includes about 470,000 distinct CDR3 sequences, 20% seen only once; the top ten take under 9%. The sample holds a few counts of this clonotype. The antigen is undetermined. Per germline, CDR1 ENHRY and CDR2 SYGVKD. Trimming took 2 bases from V and 2 from J; bases not matched to a gene: 6. The CDR3 loop spans 16 amino acids. Findings of the study overall: Favored usage of TRBV28, TRBJ1-2 and TRBJ2-5 was recorded in persistent disease. Rather than thyroid tissue, only peripheral blood underwent study. With under 3,500 shared public clonotypes, persistent patients exceeded new patients, who shared more than 900.

This TCR came from a female donor with Graves disease. The chain is built from TRBV10-3 and TRBJ1-3, with 7 bases matching TRBD1. The starting material was peripheral blood mononuclear cells (PBMCs), obtained when the disease was refractory, from a patient treated with antithyroid drugs. CDR3 sequence reads: CAISEPEQGAGNTIYF. CDR3 bases: TGTGCCATCAGTGAGCCGGAGCAGGGGGCTGGAAACACCATATATTTT.